Presented here are 20 T cell receptor beta chains from one specimen sequenced in a study of cytomegalovirus exposure and HLA in healthy donors (TCRdb year 2017). The library was made by the immunoSEQ multiplex PCR assay. For the multiplex PCR, a mixture combining 60 forward primers for TCR Vbeta segments and 13 reverse primers for TCR Jbeta segments was used. In its TCRdb copy, this immuneACCESS table keeps in-frame sequences only and misses some clones. Where compared with another copy, unresolved V genes explain less than half of these, and the others have no known cause. The sample profile shows roughly 160,000 clones; approximately 85% of them were found once. The ten largest account for about 9.3% of the sample. The source material was PBMCs. The source is a man between 18 and 35 years old in good health and CMV-seropositive.

This clone was picked up one time. The rearrangement links TRBV7-9 to TRBJ1-1, with D perhaps matching TRBD1 (6 bases). Trimming took 5 bases from V and 6 from J, leaving 13 bases between them. The CDR3 is 13 amino acids. The V gene's germline CDR1 is SEHNR and CDR2 FQNEAQ (reference sequence). CDR3 sequence (DNA): TGTGCCAGCAGCCCCACAGGGTTAGCTGAAGCTTTCTTT. The encoded protein is CASSPTGLAEAFF.

V gene TRBV12-5 combines with J gene TRBJ2-2; 9 nucleotides align to TRBD1. J lost 9 bases, V lost 1 base, and 3 bases had no gene match. The CDR3 is 14 amino acids. In germline, CDR1 is LGHNT, CDR2 FRNRAP. The CDR3 DNA reads TGTGCTAGTGGTTTGGGACAGGGGGAGAGGGAGCTGTTTTTT. Translating gives CASGLGQGERELFF.

The V call is TRBV5-1, the J call TRBJ2-7; 9 nucleotides agree with TRBD1. Per the germline V gene, CDR1 is SGHRS and CDR2 is YFSETQ. After removal of 2 bases from V and 5 bases from J, the junction contained 8 bases not matched to a gene. The CDR3 consists of 15 residues. The CDR3 DNA is TGCGCCAGCAGCTTACCGGACAGGGGAGGCAACGAGCAGTACTTC. This codes for CASSLPDRGGNEQYF.

The CDR3 spells CASSLTGEGSTEAFF. Here the CDR3 DNA reads TGTGCCAGCAGCCTTACGGGGGAGGGCTCCACTGAAGCTTTCTTT. The genes are TRBV21-1 and TRBJ1-1. TRBV21-1 counts as a pseudogene. This CDR3 comprises 15 residues.

The V call is TRBV6-5, the J call TRBJ1-5; the D is unclear. Trimming stripped 0 bases from V and 0 bases from J, with 6 bases between. From germline, CDR1 is MNHEY and CDR2 SVGAGI. The CDR3 sequence is 15 residues long. CDR3 DNA sequence: TGTGCCAGCAGTTACTCAGGAGTTAGCAATCAGCCCCAGCATTTT. Residues: CASSYSGVSNQPQHF.

This chain connects TRBV25-1 to TRBJ2-5, with D possibly matching TRBD1 (5 bases). Trimming left V 2 bases short and J 2 bases short, with 12 bases between. This CDR3 is 15 amino acids long. Germline V gene sequence: CDR1 MGHDK, CDR2 SYGVNS. CDR3 coding DNA: TGTGCCAGCAGTGAAGCGGCAGGGTCTCAAGAGACCCAGTACTTC. Encoded protein: CASSEAAGSQETQYF. Variable domain in full (rest from reference TRBV25-1 and TRBJ2-5): EADIYQTPRYLVIGTGKKITLECSQTMGHDKMYWYQQDPGMELHLIHYSYGVNSTEKGDLSSESTVSRIRTEHFPLTLESARPSHTSQYLCASSEAAGSQETQYFGPGTRLLVL.

This clone came up once. V and J are TRBV5-1 and TRBJ2-3; possible D gene TRBD1, 5 bases. The CDR3 loop spans 14 amino acids. Germline V gene lookup returns CDR1 SGHRS and CDR2 YFSETQ. V was pared by 0 bases and J by 4 bases, with 9 bases between. In DNA, the CDR3 is TGCGCCAGCAGCTTGGAAAGGGGTTCAGATACGCAGTATTTT. It yields the protein CASSLERGSDTQYF. Combining the CDR3 with reference TRBV5-1 and TRBJ2-3 gives the whole variable domain KAGVTQTPRYLIKTRGQQVTLSCSPISGHRSVSWYQQTPGQGLQFLFEYFSETQRNKGNFPGRFSGRQFSNSRSEMNVSTLELGDSALYLCASSLERGSDTQYFGPGTRLTVL.

V usage is TRBV2 and J usage is TRBJ2-6, with TRBD1 as a possible D gene (6 bases). Trimming left V 9 bases short and J 2 bases short, with 8 bases between. Germline CDR1 and CDR2: SNHLY and FYNNEI. The length of the CDR3 is 13 residues. The CDR3, as DNA: TGTGCCAGTACAGGGACTGGGGCCAACGTCCTGACTTTC. This codes for CASTGTGANVLTF.

In its sample, this clone was seen a few times. This chain links TRBV6-4 with TRBJ1-4; D is perhaps TRBD1 (6 bases). V was clipped by 5 bases and J by 7 bases, with 11 bases between them. This CDR3 contains 13 residues. Per germline, CDR1 MRHNA and CDR2 SNTAGT. The CDR3 coding sequence is TGTGCCAGCAGTCCAGGGGTCGGTGAAAAACTGTTTTTT. The encoded protein is CASSPGVGEKLFF.

The chain uses TRBV7-8 and TRBJ1-2, with D possibly being TRBD1 (6 bases). The germline V gene encodes CDR1 SGHVS and CDR2 FQNEAQ. The CDR3 extends over 16 amino acids. Trimming removed 0 bases at V and 6 bases at J, with 17 bases between. CDR3: CASSLALNRDRDGYTF. DNA of the CDR3: TGTGCCAGCAGCTTAGCGCTCAACAGGGATAGGGATGGCTACACCTTC.

The chain uses TRBV5-1 and TRBJ1-4; 10 positions match TRBD1. Germline V gives CDR1 SGHRS, CDR2 YFSETQ. Trimming removed 0 bases from V and 7 bases from J; junction bases left unmatched: 3. The CDR3 sequence is 15 residues long. The CDR3 region has the DNA TGCGCCAGCAGCTTGGCGACAGGGGGCGGTGAAAAACTGTTTTTT. Translation: CASSLATGGGEKLFF.

A note on this clone: Distinct nucleotide sequences in the sample also encode this CDR3. V usage is TRBV5-1 and J usage is TRBJ2-7, with D hard to call. V was trimmed by 0 bases and J by 6 bases, leaving 10 bases between them. Per the germline V gene, CDR1 is SGHRS and CDR2 is YFSETQ. The CDR3 extends over 13 amino acids. This chain's CDR3 is CASSLAPGGEQYF. The CDR3 DNA reads TGCGCCAGCAGCTTGGCCCCTGGCGGCGAGCAGTACTTC.

About this clone: This CDR3 is also generated by other DNA sequences in the sample. The chain employs TRBV6-5 and TRBJ2-2; D might be TRBD1 (5 bases). This CDR3 is 14 amino acids long. CDR1 is MNHEY, CDR2 SVGAGI, per germline. V lost 6 bases and J 3 bases, leaving 11 bases between the germline ends. The chain's CDR3 is CASRPQVYTGELFF. CDR3 coding DNA: TGTGCCAGCAGACCACAGGTTTACACCGGGGAGCTGTTTTTT.

The V call is TRBV6-1, the J call TRBJ1-1; TRBD1 might be the D (6 bases). Germline V gene lookup returns CDR1 MNHNS and CDR2 SASEGT. The CDR3 loop spans 15 amino acids. V lost 7 bases and J 6 bases, leaving 21 bases between the germline ends. DNA of the CDR3: TGTGCCAGCATTCAGGGAGGGGGGGTGAAGGCTGAAGCTTTCTTT. It yields the protein CASIQGGGVKAEAFF.

About this clone: In the same sample, other DNA sequences code for this CDR3. This chain links TRBV19 with TRBJ1-2; 8 nucleotides align to TRBD1. Germline V gives CDR1 LNHDA, CDR2 SQIVND (reference sequence). J gave up 5 bases and V 3 bases, and 8 bases lay outside the gene matches. This CDR3 region has 15 residues. The CDR3 here is CASSIDQGAVYGYTF. CDR3 DNA: TGTGCCAGTAGTATCGACCAGGGGGCAGTGTATGGCTACACCTTC.

The chain is built from TRBV7-9 and TRBJ2-7; 8 bases align to TRBD1. The CDR3 loop spans 17 amino acids. Germline CDR1 SEHNR, CDR2 FQNEAQ (reference sequence). Unmatched junction bases numbered 14, after V lost 2 bases and J lost 5 bases. Written as DNA, the CDR3 is TGTGCCAGCAGCTTAATGAGACAGGGGCTGAGTACTAACGAGCAGTACTTC. It codes for CASSLMRQGLSTNEQYF.

The gene calls are TRBV6-1 and TRBJ2-7; TRBD1 aligns across 8 bases. The CDR3 extends over 12 amino acids. CDR1 is MNHNS, CDR2 SASEGT, per germline. Losses at the gene ends were 2 bases for V and 12 bases for J; bases not matched to a gene: 6. The DNA of the CDR3 is TGTGCCAGCAGTGAAACAGGGGGGCGGTTGTACTTC. Translated: CASSETGGRLYF.

This chain links TRBV2 with TRBJ1-1; TRBD1 is a possible D gene (6 bases). Germline V CDR1 and CDR2: SNHLY, FYNNEI. V lost 5 bases to trimming and J lost 3 bases, with 10 bases between them. The CDR3 is made up of 13 amino acids. The DNA of the CDR3 is TGTGCCAGCAGTTACCAGGGGTACACTGAAGCTTTCTTT. This translates into CASSYQGYTEAFF.

V is TRBV5-5 and J is TRBJ2-1, with 13 bases matching TRBD2. The V and J ends lost 0 bases and 7 bases, in that order; junction bases with no gene match: 4. From germline, CDR1 is SGHKS and CDR2 YYEKEE (reference sequence). CDR3 size: 16 residues. CDR3 region: CASSLEGLAGSNEQFF. The CDR3 nucleotides read TGTGCCAGCAGCTTGGAGGGACTAGCGGGGAGTAATGAGCAGTTCTTC.

The gene calls are TRBV6-1 and TRBJ2-1; TRBD1 might be the D (5 bases). The CDR3 length is 15 residues. The V end was cut by 6 bases, the J end by 4 bases, with 16 bases between. CDR1 MNHNS and CDR2 SASEGT come from the germline V gene. CDR3 region: CASRPEGRVYNEQFF. Written as DNA, the CDR3 is TGTGCCAGCAGACCGGAAGGCAGGGTTTACAATGAGCAGTTCTTC.